Listed below are T cell receptor beta chains from one sample, sequenced in a study of shared clonotypes between healthy human individuals. TCRdb keeps only in-frame clones here, not all; method: immunoSEQ multiplex PCR. The sample includes 1.4 million or so clones, around 98.5% seen only once; the top ten take under 0.45%. Input material: naive CD4+ T cells sorted from blood. The origin of the receptors is a young man in good health. The CDR3 runs from the conserved cysteine through the conserved F or W. A D gene is named only where the DNA matches it firmly. Clone size is given for some rows only: seen once, a few or many times, or a class if the clone is expanded.

J gene	V gene	clone size	D gene	CDR3 DNA	CDR3 protein
TRBJ2-1	TRBV2	.	TRBD1	TGTGCCAGCAGCCGGGACAGGGGTGTCGGCAATGAGCAGTTCTTC	CASSRDRGVGNEQFF
TRBJ2-3	TRBV6-6	once	.	TGTGCCAGCAGTTACCTGGGGACCACAGATACGCAGTATTTT	CASSYLGTTDTQYF
TRBJ2-3	TRBV7-2	.	.	TGTGCCAGCAGCAAAGGGGTGCCAGATACGCAGTATTTT	CASSKGVPDTQYF
TRBJ1-1	TRBV18	.	.	TGTGCCAGCTCACCTGGGAGGGTGAACACTGAAGCTTTCTTT	CASSPGRVNTEAFF
TRBJ1-1	TRBV5-1	.	.	TGCGCCAGCAGCTTGGCCGGGGGAAACACTGAAGCTTTCTTT	CASSLAGGNTEAFF
TRBJ2-3	TRBV28	once	.	TGTGCCAGCAGTTTATACAGGGCCGATACGCAGTATTTT	CASSLYRADTQYF
TRBJ2-2	TRBV9	.	.	TGTGCCAGCAGCGTAGTGGGGCGGGCCGCGAACACCGGGGAGCTGTTTTTT	CASSVVGRAANTGELFF
TRBJ2-7	TRBV29-1	.	.	TGCAGCGTCGTTGGAGGGATGTACGAGCAGTACTTC	CSVVGGMYEQYF
TRBJ1-5	TRBV11-3	.	.	TGTGCCAGCAGCTTAAATGGGCAGGGCAATCAGCCCCAGCATTTT	CASSLNGQGNQPQHF
TRBJ1-4	TRBV7-9	.	.	TGTGCCAGCAGCTTAGCGGCAGGGAATAATGAAAAACTGTTTTTT	CASSLAAGNNEKLFF
TRBJ2-1	TRBV18	.	.	TGTGCCAGCTCACCACCCAGGGGCAGCTCCTACAATGAGCAGTTCTTC	CASSPPRGSSYNEQFF
TRBJ2-7	TRBV27	once	.	TGTGCCAGCAGTTTACGGGGTACCTACGAGCAGTACTTC	CASSLRGTYEQYF
TRBJ1-1	TRBV5-6	.	.	TGTGCCAGCAGCTTGGGGCGGAACACTGAAGCTTTCTTT	CASSLGRNTEAFF
TRBJ1-5	TRBV19	.	.	TGTGCCAGTTCTCGCCCGGGACAACTTAGCAATCAGCCCCAGCATTTT	CASSRPGQLSNQPQHF
TRBJ2-7	TRBV5-6	.	.	TGTGCCAGCAGCTTGAGTTGGGCCAAGACTTACGAAGCGCAGTACTTC	CASSLSWAKTYEAQYF
TRBJ2-1	TRBV28	.	TRBD1	TGTGCCAGCAGTCGGGACAGGGACTTCTACAATGAGCAGTTCTTC	CASSRDRDFYNEQFF
TRBJ2-1	TRBV6-5	.	.	TGTGCCAGCAGTTACGGGTTACCAAGCTCCTACAATGAGCAGTTCTTC	CASSYGLPSSYNEQFF
TRBJ1-4	TRBV15	.	.	TGTGCCACCAGCAGAGCCCTATTGGAAAAACTGTTTTTT	CATSRALLEKLFF
TRBJ1-1	TRBV6-5	.	TRBD1	TGTGCCAGCAGTTACCGGAATCAAGGGGGCATCACTGAAGCTTTCTTT	CASSYRNQGGITEAFF
TRBJ2-7	TRBV7-9	few	.	TGTGCCAGCAGCTTACTCTACGAGCAGTACTTC	CASSLLYEQYF
TRBJ2-5	TRBV18	.	.	TGTGCCAGCTCACCACCGAGCAAGGGTGGCCCCCAAGAGACCCAGTACTTC	CASSPPSKGGPQETQYF
TRBJ2-4	TRBV11-2	.	.	TGTGCCAGCAGCCACAGACCAAAGCTAGCCAAAAACATTCAGTACTTC	CASSHRPKLAKNIQYF
TRBJ2-1	TRBV7-2	once	.	TGTGCCAGCAGCTTCTTCTTCTCGGGAGTGTTTCGTGATGAGCAGTTCTTC	CASSFFFSGVFRDEQFF
TRBJ2-3	TRBV5-1	.	TRBD2	TGCGCCAGCAGCACGGGACTAGCGGTCAGGGTAGATACGCAGTATTTT	CASSTGLAVRVDTQYF
TRBJ2-3	TRBV5-1	.	TRBD2	TGCGCCAGCAGCCGGGGACTAGCGGGAGGGCCTGTGGGTACGCAGTATTTT	CASSRGLAGGPVGTQYF
TRBJ2-2	TRBV7-8	.	TRBD1	TGTGCCAGCAGCCGCCTCGACAGGGGGTACACCGGGGAGCTGTTTTTT	CASSRLDRGYTGELFF
TRBJ2-5	TRBV2	.	TRBD2	TGTGCCAGTAGCGGGAGGCCCTGGGAGACCCAGTACTTC	CASSGRPWETQYF
TRBJ2-7	TRBV4-1	.	TRBD2	TGCGCCAGCAGCAAAATAGCGGGAGTGGCCTACGAGCAGTACTTC	CASSKIAGVAYEQYF
TRBJ2-7	TRBV11-2	.	.	TGTGCCAGCAGCTTATTATCGACCTACGAGCAGTACTTC	CASSLLSTYEQYF
TRBJ2-1	TRBV10-3	.	TRBD2	TGTGCCATCAGTGAGCCCAAACGGGGACTAGCGGGGAACAATGAGCAGTTCTTC	CAISEPKRGLAGNNEQFF
TRBJ2-5	TRBV5-1	.	.	TGCGCCAGCAGCTTGGTGGGGTTCCAAGAGACCCAGTACTTC	CASSLVGFQETQYF
TRBJ2-7	TRBV7-9	.	TRBD2	TGTGCCAGCAGCTTAGGGCGGGAGAGCGAGCAGTACTTC	CASSLGRESEQYF
TRBJ2-1	TRBV18	.	TRBD2	TGTGCCAGCTCACACGGGACTAGCGGGCTGAATGAGCAGTTCTTC	CASSHGTSGLNEQFF
TRBJ2-1	TRBV6-5	.	.	TGTGCCAGCAGTAAAGGTCCCTACAATGAGCAGTTCTTC	CASSKGPYNEQFF
TRBJ2-3	TRBV5-1	.	TRBD1	TGCGCCAGCGGGACAGGTAAAGAATCGTTTCTCACAGATACGCAGTATTTT	CASGTGKESFLTDTQYF
TRBJ2-3	TRBV4-3	.	.	TGCGCCAGCAGCCAAGATTGGTTGTTTGGCACAGATACGCAGTATTTT	CASSQDWLFGTDTQYF
TRBJ2-1	TRBV27	.	TRBD2	TGTGCCAGCAGTCCCATAGCGGGAGTTTACAATGAGCAGTTCTTC	CASSPIAGVYNEQFF
TRBJ2-1	TRBV14	once	.	TGTGCCAGCAGCCAAGAAGGTTTAGGGCCCTACAATGAGCAGTTCTTC	CASSQEGLGPYNEQFF
TRBJ1-2	TRBV28	.	.	TGTGCCAGCGGGAGGACAGATGTAAACTATGGCTACACCTTC	CASGRTDVNYGYTF
TRBJ2-1	TRBV9	.	.	TGTGCCAGCGGCCGCCGGACCCGGAGCTCCTACAATGAGCAGTTCTTC	CASGRRTRSSYNEQFF
TRBJ2-3	TRBV11-3	.	.	TGTGCCAGCAGCTGCGATTTGGAGCACAGGAGTGGCACAGATACGCAGTATTTT	CASSCDLEHRSGTDTQYF
TRBJ1-1	TRBV28	.	TRBD1	TGTGCCAGCAGCGATCCCGGACAGGGTAATACTGAAGCTTTCTTT	CASSDPGQGNTEAFF
TRBJ2-2	TRBV9	.	TRBD2	TGTGCCAGCAGCCCTCGACTAGCGGGAGGTATCGGGGAGCTGTTTTTT	CASSPRLAGGIGELFF
TRBJ2-3	TRBV2	.	TRBD2	TGTGCCAGCAGTGTCTCCCGGCCGGGGGGGGTTACCACAGATACGCAGTATTTT	CASSVSRPGGVTTDTQYF
TRBJ1-5	TRBV7-8	.	TRBD1	TGTGCCAGCAGCTGGAGACAGGGACTCTATAGCAATCAGCCCCAGCATTTT	CASSWRQGLYSNQPQHF
TRBJ2-7	TRBV28	.	.	TGTGCCAGCAGTTTAATCACAGGCTCCTACGAGCAGTACTTC	CASSLITGSYEQYF
TRBJ2-7	TRBV7-9	.	TRBD2	TGTGCCAGCAGCAGGACTAGCGGAGACTACGAGCAGTACTTC	CASSRTSGDYEQYF
TRBJ2-7	TRBV6-6	.	.	TGTGCCAGCACCGACAGGACGGACTTTACCTACGAGCAGTACTTC	CASTDRTDFTYEQYF
TRBJ2-5	TRBV27	.	.	TGTGCCAGCAGGGCACTAGAGACCCAGTACTTC	CASRALETQYF
TRBJ2-3	TRBV5-1	.	TRBD2	TGCGCCAGCAAACTAGCGGGAGCTAGCACAGATACGCAGTATTTT	CASKLAGASTDTQYF
TRBJ2-1	TRBV7-8	.	TRBD1	TGTGCCAGCAGCTTTGACAGGGACAATGAGCAGTTCTTC	CASSFDRDNEQFF